The source of this T cell receptor beta chain is a study of shared clonotypes between healthy human individuals. Findings and caveats of the study: In contrast to clonotypes shared by all four donors, non-shared clonotypes had lower generation probabilities.

Germline loops: CDR1 SGHRS, CDR2 YFSETQ. The CDR3 consists of 16 residues. The ends were cut back, 4 bases at V and 3 bases at J, with 20 bases in the middle. Concerning this clone: Antigen specificity is unknown.

The method was immunoSEQ multiplex PCR; TCRdb's version includes in-frame clones alone and lacks a portion of them. Of about 180,000 clones listed, 85% to 95% are singletons. The chain has TRBV5-1 and TRBJ2-7, with D perhaps matching TRBD1 (6 bases). The TCR was taken from a woman between 25 and 40 years old in good health. The sample comprised naive CD4+ T cells sorted from blood. As to subset: CD45RA+ positively selected. The CDR3 spells CASSPPETGLGYEQYF. In DNA, the CDR3 is TGCGCCAGCAGCCCTCCCGAAACAGGGCTAGGCTACGAGCAGTACTTC.